This T cell receptor beta chain was profiled in a study of cytomegalovirus exposure and HLA in healthy donors. Study at large: Assignment to the Caucasian-associated ancestry cluster applied to 75% to 85% of the approximately 360 genotyped donors. Overall study findings and caveats: In a later analysis, several top co-occurrence clusters appeared linked to parvovirus B19, influenza, CMV and Epstein-Barr virus. In vitro checks showed that three CMV-associated chains really do target CMV antigens.

The ends lost 6 bases at V and 0 bases at J; junction bases unmatched: 4. Germline CDR1 reads MDHEN; CDR2 reads SYDVKM. The CDR3 consists of 15 residues. The study ran its PCR with 60 Vbeta and 13 Jbeta primers. Sequencing was performed with immunoSEQ multiplex PCR; in TCRdb, only in-frame clones are kept and a portion is missing. This sample has some 130,000 clones; about four fifths occur once, and the top ten carry around 5%. A remark on this clone: Its antigen remains unidentified.

This receptor was taken from a man between 25 and 39 years old in good health. The rearrangement links TRBV28 to TRBJ1-5; TRBD1 matches at 8 bases. Sequencing input: PBMCs. CDR3 loop: CASSLQGGSNQPQHF. CDR3 DNA sequence: TGTGCCAGCAGCTTACAGGGGGGTAGCAATCAGCCCCAGCATTTT. Full variable domain (missing parts from reference TRBV28 and TRBJ1-5): DVKVTQSSRYLVKRTGEKVFLECVQDMDHENMFWYRQDPGLGLRLIYFSYDVKMKEKGDIPEGYSVSREKKERFSLILESASTNQTSMYLCASSLQGGSNQPQHFGDGTRLSIL.